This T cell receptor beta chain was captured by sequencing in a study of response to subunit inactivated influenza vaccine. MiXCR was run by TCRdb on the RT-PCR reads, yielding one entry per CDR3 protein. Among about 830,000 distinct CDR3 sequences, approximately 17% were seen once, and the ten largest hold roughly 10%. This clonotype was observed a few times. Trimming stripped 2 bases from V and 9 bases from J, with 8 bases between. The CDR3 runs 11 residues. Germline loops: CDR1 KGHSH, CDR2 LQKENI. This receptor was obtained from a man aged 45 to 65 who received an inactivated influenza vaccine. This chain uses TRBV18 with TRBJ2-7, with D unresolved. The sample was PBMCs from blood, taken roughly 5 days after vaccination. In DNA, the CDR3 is TGTGCCAGCTCACCAAGGATCTGGCAGTACTTC. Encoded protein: CASSPRIWQYF. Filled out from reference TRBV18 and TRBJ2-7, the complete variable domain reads NAGVMQNPRHLVRRRGQEARLRCSPMKGHSHVYWYRQLPEEGLKFMVYLQKENIIDESGMPKERFSAEFPKEGPSILRIQQVVRGDSAAYFCASSPRIWQYFGPGTRLTVT.